This entry features one T cell receptor (beta chain) sequence. Its specificity is unknown. This record belongs to a study of chemoradiotherapy in HPV16-positive cancers. General observations from the study: Candidate HPV-specific clones and E7-related TCR motifs grew in tumor during treatment.

Sequenced by immunoSEQ multiplex PCR; TCRdb stores in-frame clones only, minus some. The profile shows 11,000 to 15,000 clones, approximately 91% of them singletons. Repeated repertoire sampling spanned the course of chemoradiotherapy. The receptor was derived from a human donor with HPV-associated anogenital cancer. The sequenced sample was blood, obtained from a patient who underwent chemoradiotherapy.

CDR3 residues: CASSPSGKRGMPYEQYF. CDR3 nucleotide sequence: TGTGCCAGCAGCCCTTCGGGGAAGCGGGGGATGCCCTACGAGCAGTACTTC. The J gene is TRBJ2-7, the V gene TRBV9; 8 positions match TRBD2. Trimming removed 4 bases from V and 2 bases from J; junction bases left unmatched: 14. The germline V gene has CDR1 SGDLS and CDR2 YYNGEE. This CDR3 has 17 amino acids.